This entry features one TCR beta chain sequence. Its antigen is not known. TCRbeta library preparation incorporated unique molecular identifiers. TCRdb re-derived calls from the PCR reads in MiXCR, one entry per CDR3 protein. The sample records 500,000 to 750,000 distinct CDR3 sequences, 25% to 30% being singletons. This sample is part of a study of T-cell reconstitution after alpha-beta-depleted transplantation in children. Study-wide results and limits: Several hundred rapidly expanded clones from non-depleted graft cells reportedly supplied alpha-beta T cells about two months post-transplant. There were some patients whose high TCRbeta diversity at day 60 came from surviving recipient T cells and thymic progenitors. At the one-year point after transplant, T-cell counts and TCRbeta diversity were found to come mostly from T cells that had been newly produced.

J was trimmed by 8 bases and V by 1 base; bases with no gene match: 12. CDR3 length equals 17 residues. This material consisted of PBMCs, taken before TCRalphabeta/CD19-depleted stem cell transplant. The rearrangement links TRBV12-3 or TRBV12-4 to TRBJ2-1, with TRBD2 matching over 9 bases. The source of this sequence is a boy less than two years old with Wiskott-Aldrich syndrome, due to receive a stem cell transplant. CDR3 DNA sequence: TGTGCCAGCAGTTTAGGGGTTCGAGCGGGAGGAGGGGATGAGCAGTTCTTC. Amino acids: CASSLGVRAGGGDEQFF.